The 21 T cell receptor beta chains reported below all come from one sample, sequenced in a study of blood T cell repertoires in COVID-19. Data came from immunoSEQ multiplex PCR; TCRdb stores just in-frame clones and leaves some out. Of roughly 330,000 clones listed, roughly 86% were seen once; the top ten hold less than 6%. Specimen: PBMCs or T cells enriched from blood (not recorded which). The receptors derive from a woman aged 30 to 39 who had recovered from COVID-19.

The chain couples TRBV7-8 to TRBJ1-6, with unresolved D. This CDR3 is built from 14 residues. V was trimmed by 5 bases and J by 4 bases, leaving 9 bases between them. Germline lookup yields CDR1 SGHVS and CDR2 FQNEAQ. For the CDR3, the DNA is TGTGCCAGCAGCCGAGACGGTTATAATTCACCCCTCCACTTT. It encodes CASSRDGYNSPLHF.

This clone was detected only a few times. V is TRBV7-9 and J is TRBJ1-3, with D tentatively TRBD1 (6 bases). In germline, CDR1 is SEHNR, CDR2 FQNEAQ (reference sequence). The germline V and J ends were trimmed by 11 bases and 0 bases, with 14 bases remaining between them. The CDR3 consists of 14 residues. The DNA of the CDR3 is TGTGCCGGAAAGGACAGCAACTCTGGAAACACCATATATTTT. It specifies CAGKDSNSGNTIYF. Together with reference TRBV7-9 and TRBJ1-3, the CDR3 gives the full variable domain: DTGVSQNPRHKITKRGQNVTFRCDPISEHNRLYWYRQTLGQGPEFLTYFQNEAQLEKSRLLSDRFSAERPKGSFSTLEIQRTEQGDSAMYLCAGKDSNSGNTIYFGEGSWLTVV.

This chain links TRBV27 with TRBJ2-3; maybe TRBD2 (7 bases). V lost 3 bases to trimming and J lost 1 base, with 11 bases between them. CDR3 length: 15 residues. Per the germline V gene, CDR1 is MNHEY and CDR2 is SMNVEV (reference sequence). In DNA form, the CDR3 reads TGTGCCAGCAGTTTGGAGGGGGGGGGCACAGATACGCAGTATTTT. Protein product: CASSLEGGGTDTQYF.

The chain's CDR3 is CSADPGRGGYTF. CDR3 DNA: TGCAGCGCCGACCCGGGGAGGGGTGGCTACACCTTC. The chain uses TRBV29-1 and TRBJ1-2; possible D gene TRBD1, 5 bases. Trimming left V 7 bases short and J 7 bases short, with 16 bases between. The CDR3 loop spans 12 amino acids. Germline assignment: CDR1 SQVTM and CDR2 ANQGSEA.

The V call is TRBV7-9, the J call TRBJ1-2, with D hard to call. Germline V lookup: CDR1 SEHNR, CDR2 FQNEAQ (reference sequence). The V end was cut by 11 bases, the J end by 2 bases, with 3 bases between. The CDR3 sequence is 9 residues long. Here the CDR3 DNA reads TGTGCCGTAAACTATGGCTACACCTTC. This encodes CAVNYGYTF.

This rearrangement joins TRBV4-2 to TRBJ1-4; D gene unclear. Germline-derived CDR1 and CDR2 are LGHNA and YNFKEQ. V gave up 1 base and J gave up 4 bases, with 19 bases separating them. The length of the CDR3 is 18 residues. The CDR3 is CASSQGVNTRSGNEKLFF. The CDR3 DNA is TGTGCCAGCAGCCAAGGGGTGAATACACGCTCGGGTAATGAAAAACTGTTTTTT.

The CDR3 sequence: CSASAKLWNTEAFF. The CDR3 DNA is TGCAGTGCTAGTGCCAAGCTTTGGAACACTGAAGCTTTCTTT. V gene TRBV20-1 combines with J gene TRBJ1-1; D gene unclear. Germline lookup yields CDR1 DFQATT and CDR2 SNEGSKA (reference sequence). Trimming removed 3 bases from V and 1 base from J, with 12 bases in between. This CDR3 comprises 14 residues.

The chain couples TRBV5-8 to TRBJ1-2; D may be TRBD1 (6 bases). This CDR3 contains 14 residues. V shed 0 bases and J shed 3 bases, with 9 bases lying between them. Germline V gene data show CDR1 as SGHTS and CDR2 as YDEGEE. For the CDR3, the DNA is TGTGCCAGCAGCTTGGACAGGGTCTACTATGGCTACACCTTC. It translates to CASSLDRVYYGYTF.

The CDR3 coding sequence is TGTGCCACCAGTGGTTCCGCAGTAGTAGACAGGGGTGAGCAGTTCTTC. It translates to CATSGSAVVDRGEQFF. The chain uses TRBV24-1 and TRBJ2-1; 8 bases line up with TRBD1. The CDR3 extends over 16 amino acids. Looked up from germline, CDR1 is KGHDR and CDR2 is SFDVKD. Trimming removed 5 bases from V and 9 bases from J; junction bases left unmatched: 14.

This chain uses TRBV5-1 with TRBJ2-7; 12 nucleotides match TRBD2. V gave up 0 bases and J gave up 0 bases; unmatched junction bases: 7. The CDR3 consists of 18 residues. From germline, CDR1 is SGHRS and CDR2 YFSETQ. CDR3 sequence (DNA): TGCGCCAGCAGCTTGGGGACTAGCGGGGCCTTGAGCTCCTACGAGCAGTACTTC. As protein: CASSLGTSGALSSYEQYF.

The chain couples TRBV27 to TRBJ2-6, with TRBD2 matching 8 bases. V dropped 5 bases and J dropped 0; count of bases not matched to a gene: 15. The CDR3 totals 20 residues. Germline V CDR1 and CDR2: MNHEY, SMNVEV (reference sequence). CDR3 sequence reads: CASSRRGGGGLFSGANVLTF. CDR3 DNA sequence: TGTGCCAGCAGTCGACGGGGGGGCGGGGGCCTATTCTCTGGGGCCAACGTCCTGACTTTC.

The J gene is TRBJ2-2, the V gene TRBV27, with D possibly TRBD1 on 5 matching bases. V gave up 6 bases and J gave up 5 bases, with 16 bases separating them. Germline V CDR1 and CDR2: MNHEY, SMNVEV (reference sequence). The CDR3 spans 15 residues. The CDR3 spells CASSGYLGVTGELFF. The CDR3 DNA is TGTGCCAGCAGCGGGTACCTAGGGGTTACCGGGGAGCTGTTTTTT.

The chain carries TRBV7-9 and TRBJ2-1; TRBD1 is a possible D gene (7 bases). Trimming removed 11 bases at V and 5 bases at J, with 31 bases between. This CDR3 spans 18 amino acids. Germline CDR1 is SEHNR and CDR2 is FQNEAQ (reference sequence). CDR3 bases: TGTGCCGGGGGGCCGACAGGGTTCGGTTCAATTACGAACAATGAGCAGTTCTTC. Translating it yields CAGGPTGFGSITNNEQFF.

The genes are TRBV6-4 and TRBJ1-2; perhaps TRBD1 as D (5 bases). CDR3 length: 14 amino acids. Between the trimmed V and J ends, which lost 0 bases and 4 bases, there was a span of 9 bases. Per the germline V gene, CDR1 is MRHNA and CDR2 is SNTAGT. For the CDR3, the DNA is TGTGCCAGCAGTGACTCGGGGGGTTTCTATGGCTACACCTTC. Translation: CASSDSGGFYGYTF.

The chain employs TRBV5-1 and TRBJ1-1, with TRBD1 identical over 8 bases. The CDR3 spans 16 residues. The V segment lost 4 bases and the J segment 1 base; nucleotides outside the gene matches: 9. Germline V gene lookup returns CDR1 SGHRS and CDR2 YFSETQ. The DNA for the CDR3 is TGCGCCAGCAGCCCCGGGACAGGAGGATCGAACACTGAAGCTTTCTTT. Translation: CASSPGTGGSNTEAFF.

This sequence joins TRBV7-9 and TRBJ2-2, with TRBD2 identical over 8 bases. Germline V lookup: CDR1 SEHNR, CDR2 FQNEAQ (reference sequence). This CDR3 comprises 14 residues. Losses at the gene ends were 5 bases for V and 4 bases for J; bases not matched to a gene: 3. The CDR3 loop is CASSLSGATGELFF. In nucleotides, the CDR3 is TGTGCCAGCAGCCTTAGCGGGGCCACCGGGGAGCTGTTTTTT.

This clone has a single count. CDR3 region: CSASNVDTQYF. CDR3 in DNA: TGCAGTGCTAGCAATGTAGATACGCAGTATTTT. This chain uses TRBV20-1 with TRBJ2-3; D gene uncertain. This CDR3 has 11 residues. Deletions cut 3 bases from V and 5 bases from J, with 6 bases between. Germline V CDR1 and CDR2: DFQATT, SNEGSKA (reference sequence).

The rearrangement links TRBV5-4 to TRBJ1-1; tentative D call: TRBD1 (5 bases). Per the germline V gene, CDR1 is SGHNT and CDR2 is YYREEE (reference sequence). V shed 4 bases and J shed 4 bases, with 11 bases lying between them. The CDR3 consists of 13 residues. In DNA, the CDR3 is TGTGCCAGCAGCGGTACGGGGGTCACTGAAGCTTTCTTT. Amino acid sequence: CASSGTGVTEAFF.

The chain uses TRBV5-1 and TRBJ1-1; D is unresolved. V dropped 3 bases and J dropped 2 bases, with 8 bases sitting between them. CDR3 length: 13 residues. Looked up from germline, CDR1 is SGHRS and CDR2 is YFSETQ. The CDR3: CASSSLLNTEAFF. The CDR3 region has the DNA TGCGCCAGCAGCTCCCTACTCAACACTGAAGCTTTCTTT.

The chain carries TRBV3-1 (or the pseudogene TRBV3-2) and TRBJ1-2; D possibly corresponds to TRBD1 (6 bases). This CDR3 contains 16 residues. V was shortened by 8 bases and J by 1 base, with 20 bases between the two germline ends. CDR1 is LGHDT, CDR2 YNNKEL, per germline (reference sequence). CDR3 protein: CASHDPGDTHNYGYTF. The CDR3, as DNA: TGTGCCAGCCACGACCCCGGGGACACTCATAACTATGGCTACACCTTC.

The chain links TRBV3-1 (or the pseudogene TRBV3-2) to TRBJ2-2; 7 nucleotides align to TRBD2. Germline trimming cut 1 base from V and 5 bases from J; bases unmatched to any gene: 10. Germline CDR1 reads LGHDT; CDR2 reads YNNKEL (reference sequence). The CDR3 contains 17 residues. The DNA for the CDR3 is TGTGCCAGCAGCCAAGTCCTTCCAGGGAGGGCAACCGGGGAGCTGTTTTTT. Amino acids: CASSQVLPGRATGELFF.